Listed below are T cell receptor beta chains from one sample, sequenced in a study of blood T cell repertoires in COVID-19. Produced via immunoSEQ multiplex PCR; TCRdb's table is partial and in-frame only. Found here are tens of thousands of clones, around four fifths of them singletons; the top ten hold 5% to 5.5%. The sample comprised peripheral blood. The receptor set was obtained from a man between 65 and 80 years old with acute or convalescent COVID-19. The CDR3 runs from the conserved cysteine through the conserved F or W. D genes are given only for firm matches. Some rows have no size entry. The others give once, few or many, or a class for an expanded clone.

d_gene,v_gene,j_gene,abundance,len,CDR3aa,CDR3nt
TRBD1,TRBV29-1,TRBJ2-7,once,14,CSVDVGQGAYEQYF,TGCAGCGTTGACGTAGGACAGGGGGCCTACGAGCAGTACTTC
.,TRBV6-5,TRBJ1-4,.,14,CAVSPLSTNEKLFF,TGTGCCGTATCCCCCCTCTCAACTAATGAAAAACTGTTTTTT
TRBD2,TRBV10-3,TRBJ2-3,once,16,CAISLVTSGSTDTQYF,TGTGCCATCAGCCTGGTGACTAGCGGTAGCACAGATACGCAGTATTTT
.,TRBV5-1,TRBJ2-2,.,13,CASSSANTGELFF,TGCGCCAGCAGCTCCGCGAACACCGGGGAGCTGTTTTTT
TRBD2,TRBV5-8,TRBJ2-7,.,16,CASSLRAGGYPYEQYF,TGTGCCAGCAGCTTGAGAGCGGGGGGTTACCCCTACGAGCAGTACTTC
TRBD1,TRBV11-2,TRBJ1-1,.,14,CASSAQGVNTEAFF,TGTGCCAGCAGCGCCCAGGGGGTGAACACTGAAGCTTTCTTT
.,TRBV5-4,TRBJ2-7,.,14,CASSLGRGGYEQYF,TGTGCCAGCAGCTTGGGTCGGGGAGGCTACGAGCAGTACTTC
TRBD1,TRBV6-5,TRBJ2-6,.,15,CASGQGASGANVLTF,TGTGCCAGCGGACAGGGGGCAAGTGGGGCCAACGTCCTGACTTTC
.,TRBV12-5,TRBJ1-4,once,13,CASVHLGGGKLFF,TGTGCTAGTGTCCATCTAGGGGGTGGGAAACTGTTTTTT
.,TRBV6-4,TRBJ2-2,.,14,CASSDLGPTGELFF,TGTGCCAGCAGTGACTTGGGCCCCACCGGGGAGCTGTTTTTT
.,TRBV7-9,TRBJ1-2,.,12,CASGLGSYGYTF,TGTGCCTCTGGGTTAGGGAGCTATGGCTACACCTTC
.,TRBV6-6,TRBJ1-6,few,16,CASSYPLRRGTEALHF,TGTGCCAGCAGTTACCCCCTCCGGCGGGGGACGGAGGCCCTCCACTTT
TRBD2,TRBV4-2,TRBJ2-7,.,16,CASSQGVAGGQSEQYF,TGTGCCAGCAGCCAAGGGGTAGCGGGGGGGCAGAGCGAGCAGTACTTC
TRBD2,TRBV6-5,TRBJ2-3,.,15,CASTGLAGRGETQYF,TGTGCCAGCACTGGACTAGCGGGGCGGGGGGAAACGCAGTATTTT
.,TRBV6-5,TRBJ1-1,.,15,CASSRQATRNTEAFF,TGTGCCAGCAGTAGACAGGCTACTCGGAACACTGAAGCTTTCTTT
.,TRBV18,TRBJ1-1,few,15,CASSLQVTQGTEAFF,TGTGCCAGCTCACTTCAGGTCACTCAGGGCACTGAAGCTTTCTTT
.,TRBV6-5,TRBJ1-5,.,13,CASSPLPDRPQHF,TGTGCCAGCAGTCCCCTCCCGGACAGGCCCCAGCATTTT
.,TRBV7-9,TRBJ2-3,once,16,CASSRGTARGTDTQYF,TGTGCCAGCAGCCGCGGGACAGCGAGGGGCACAGATACGCAGTATTTT
.,TRBV7-9,TRBJ1-6,few,15,CASSLGSSYNSPLHF,TGTGCCAGCAGCTTGGGGAGCTCCTATAATTCACCCCTCCACTTT
TRBD1,TRBV5-8,TRBJ1-4,.,15,CASSLAGQGGEKLFF,TGTGCCAGCAGCTTGGCCGGACAGGGGGGTGAAAAACTGTTTTTT
TRBD2,TRBV19,TRBJ2-2,once,17,CASSLGLAGGPSGELFF,TGTGCCAGTAGTCTTGGACTAGCGGGGGGGCCAAGCGGGGAGCTGTTTTTT
.,TRBV12-3/TRBV12-4,TRBJ2-3,once,13,CASSLAPLTAQYF,TGTGCCAGCAGTTTAGCCCCTCTGACAGCGCAGTATTTT
TRBD1,TRBV18,TRBJ1-2,once,15,CASSPPGQVLYGYTF,TGTGCCAGCTCACCCCCGGGACAGGTCCTCTATGGCTACACCTTC
TRBD2,TRBV7-2,TRBJ2-1,.,15,CASSLVGGTRNEQFF,TGTGCCAGCAGCTTAGTGGGGGGGACTCGTAATGAGCAGTTCTTC
TRBD1,TRBV5-1,TRBJ1-2,.,16,CASSLETGQGSYGYTF,TGCGCCAGCAGCTTGGAGACGGGACAGGGAAGTTACGGCTACACCTTC
.,TRBV5-4,TRBJ2-3,.,14,CASTPASGEDTQYF,TGTGCCAGCACCCCTGCGTCGGGGGAAGATACGCAGTATTTT
TRBD1,TRBV6-5,TRBJ1-6,.,15,CASSYLQGVDSPLHF,TGTGCCAGCAGTTACTTACAGGGGGTTGATTCACCCCTCCACTTT
.,TRBV19,TRBJ2-5,.,15,CASSISWAQGETQYF,TGTGCCAGTAGTATTAGCTGGGCCCAGGGAGAGACCCAGTACTTC
TRBD1,TRBV2,TRBJ1-1,few,14,CASSDSGGEVEAFF,TGTGCCAGCAGTGATTCAGGGGGCGAGGTTGAAGCTTTCTTT
.,TRBV24-1,TRBJ1-1,.,15,CATSDHQGVGTEAFF,TGTGCCACCAGTGATCACCAGGGTGTTGGCACTGAAGCTTTCTTT